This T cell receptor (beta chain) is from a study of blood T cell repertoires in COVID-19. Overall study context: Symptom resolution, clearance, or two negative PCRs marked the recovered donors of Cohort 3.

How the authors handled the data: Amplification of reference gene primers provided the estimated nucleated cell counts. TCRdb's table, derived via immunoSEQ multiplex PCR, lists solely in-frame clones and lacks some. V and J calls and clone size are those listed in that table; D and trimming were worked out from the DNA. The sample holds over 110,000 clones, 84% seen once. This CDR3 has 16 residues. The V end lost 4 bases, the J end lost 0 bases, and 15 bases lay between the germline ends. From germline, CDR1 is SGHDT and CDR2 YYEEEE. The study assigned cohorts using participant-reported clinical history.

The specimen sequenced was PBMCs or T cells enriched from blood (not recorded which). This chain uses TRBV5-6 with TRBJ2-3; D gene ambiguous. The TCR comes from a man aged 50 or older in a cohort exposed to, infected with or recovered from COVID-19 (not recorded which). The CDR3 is CASSPRGAASTDTQYF. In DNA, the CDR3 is TGTGCCAGCAGCCCTCGAGGTGCGGCTAGCACAGATACGCAGTATTTT. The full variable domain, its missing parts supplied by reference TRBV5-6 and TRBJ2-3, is DAGVTQSPTHLIKTRGQQVTLRCSPKSGHDTVSWYQQALGQGPQFIFQYYEEEERQRGNFPDRFSGHQFPNYSSELNVNALLLGDSALYLCASSPRGAASTDTQYFGPGTRLTVL.